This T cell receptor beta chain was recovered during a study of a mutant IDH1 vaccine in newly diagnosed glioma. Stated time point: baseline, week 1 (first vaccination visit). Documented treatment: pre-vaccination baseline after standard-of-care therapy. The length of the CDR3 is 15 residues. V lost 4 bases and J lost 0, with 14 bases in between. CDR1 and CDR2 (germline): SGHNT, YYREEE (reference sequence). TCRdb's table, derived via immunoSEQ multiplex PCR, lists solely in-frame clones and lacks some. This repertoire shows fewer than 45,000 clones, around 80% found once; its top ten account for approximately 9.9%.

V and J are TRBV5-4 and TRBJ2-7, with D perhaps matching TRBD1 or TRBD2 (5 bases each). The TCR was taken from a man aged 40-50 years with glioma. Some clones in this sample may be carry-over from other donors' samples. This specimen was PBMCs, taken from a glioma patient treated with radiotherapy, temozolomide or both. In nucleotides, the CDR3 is TGTGCCAGCAGCCCTGGGACGGTGAGCTCCTACGAGCAGTACTTC. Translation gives CASSPGTVSSYEQYF.